Presented here are 22 T cell receptor beta chains from one specimen sequenced in a study of T cell responses to AZD1222 COVID-19 vaccine. The repertoire was sequenced with immunoSEQ multiplex PCR; TCRdb's copy has only in-frame clones and lacks some. Among about 110,000 clones listed, around 83% were seen once. The sequences come from peripheral blood, collected on day 0 of AZD1222 vaccination. These TCRs come from an adult in good health.

The chain recombines TRBV5-4 with TRBJ2-2; 12 bases agree with TRBD2. Trimming took 2 bases from V and 7 from J; bases not matched to a gene: 0. This CDR3 region has 14 residues. Germline CDR1 SGHNT, CDR2 YYREEE (reference sequence). CDR3 amino acids: CASSLLAGGGELFF. CDR3 sequence (DNA): TGTGCCAGCAGCTTACTAGCGGGGGGCGGGGAGCTGTTTTTT.

V and J are TRBV5-1 and TRBJ2-7; D perhaps matches TRBD1 (6 bases). Per the germline V gene, CDR1 is SGHRS and CDR2 is YFSETQ. CDR3 length: 13 residues. V gave up 2 bases and J gave up 7 bases, with 13 bases separating them. DNA of the CDR3: TGCGCCAGCAGCTTTTCCGGGACATCAGAGCAGTACTTC. Amino acid sequence: CASSFSGTSEQYF.

The CDR3 DNA sequence: TGTGCCAGCAGCCAACTAGCGATTGAGACCCAGTACTTC. It is translated as CASSQLAIETQYF. V is TRBV6-2 or TRBV6-3 and J is TRBJ2-5; the match to TRBD2 covers 7 bases. The trim removed 6 bases at V and 5 bases at J, leaving 6 bases unmatched. The CDR3 has 13 residues. The germline gives CDR1 MNHEY, CDR2 SVGEGT.

The J gene is TRBJ1-5, the V gene TRBV28, with 12 bases matching TRBD1. The V gene end was trimmed by 8 bases and the J gene end by 2 bases; junction bases not matched to a gene: 16. Germline assignment: CDR1 MDHEN and CDR2 SYDVKM. The CDR3 loop spans 19 amino acids. CDR3 sequence reads: CASGDPGQGAHSRNQPQHF. CDR3 DNA: TGTGCCAGCGGGGACCCGGGACAGGGGGCCCATAGCCGCAATCAGCCCCAGCATTTT. The complete variable domain, with remaining parts taken from reference TRBV28 and TRBJ1-5, reads DVKVTQSSRYLVKRTGEKVFLECVQDMDHENMFWYRQDPGLGLRLIYFSYDVKMKEKGDIPEGYSVSREKKERFSLILESASTNQTSMYLCASGDPGQGAHSRNQPQHFGDGTRLSIL.

The V gene is TRBV19, the J gene TRBJ2-7; TRBD1 aligns across 7 bases. The CDR3 consists of 13 residues. Germline lookup yields CDR1 LNHDA and CDR2 SQIVND (reference sequence). The junction had 11 bases not matched to a gene; V was cut back by 11 bases and J by 4 bases. This CDR3 reads CAPLRGLAYEQYF. The DNA of the CDR3 is TGTGCCCCCCTCAGGGGGTTGGCTTACGAGCAGTACTTC.

The DNA for the CDR3 is TGTGCCAGCTTCTTGACTATCCTGAACACTGAAGCTTTCTTT. This sequence encodes CASFLTILNTEAFF. The J gene is TRBJ1-1, the V gene TRBV5-6; no firm D call. CDR1 is SGHDT and CDR2 is YYEEEE in the germline V gene. V lost 7 bases and J lost 0, with 13 bases in between. The length of the CDR3 is 14 residues.

This chain connects TRBV20-1 to TRBJ2-1; D is undetermined. Trimming cost V 2 bases and J 6 bases, with 5 bases left between them. Looked up from germline, CDR1 is DFQATT and CDR2 is SNEGSKA (reference sequence). The CDR3 is 11 amino acids. The CDR3 loop is CSARRTNEQFF. Written as DNA, the CDR3 is TGCAGTGCTAGAAGGACCAATGAGCAGTTCTTC.

The V call is TRBV6-5, the J call TRBJ1-4, with 8 bases fitting TRBD1. Germline CDR1 is MNHEY and CDR2 is SVGAGI. The CDR3 is made up of 14 amino acids. J was trimmed by 6 bases and V by 5 bases; bases with no gene match: 5. The CDR3 protein is CASSRTGKDEKLFF. In DNA, the CDR3 is TGTGCCAGCAGTCGGACAGGGAAAGATGAAAAACTGTTTTTT.

V gene TRBV28 combines with J gene TRBJ2-2, with 9 bases fitting TRBD2. Germline V lookup: CDR1 MDHEN, CDR2 SYDVKM. V lost 7 bases, J lost 7 bases, and 7 bases stayed unmatched. This CDR3 has 14 amino acids. DNA for the CDR3: TGTGCCAGCACGGGCGGGGGGGCCTACGGGGAGCTGTTTTTT. Translated, it gives CASTGGGAYGELFF.

The V call is TRBV4-1, the J call TRBJ1-5, with D tentatively TRBD1 (5 bases). The CDR3 has 18 residues. V lost 3 bases and J 0 bases, leaving 18 bases between the germline ends. Germline V gives CDR1 MGHRA, CDR2 YSYEKL. CDR3 bases: TGCGCCAGCAGCCAGGTCAGGGACGGATGGGGTAGCAATCAGCCCCAGCATTTT. This sequence encodes CASSQVRDGWGSNQPQHF.

The V call is TRBV29-1, the J call TRBJ2-1; no clear D. From germline, CDR1 is SQVTM and CDR2 ANQGSEA. V was clipped by 5 bases and J by 0 bases, with 11 bases between them. CDR3 length: 14 amino acids. The DNA of the CDR3 is TGCAGCGTTTACGGTCATAGCTCCTACAATGAGCAGTTCTTC. Its translation is CSVYGHSSYNEQFF.

The CDR3 coding sequence is TGTGCCAGCTCACGTCAGGGGTCGGACTATGGCTACACCTTC. Amino acids: CASSRQGSDYGYTF. The V gene is TRBV18, the J gene TRBJ1-2; TRBD1 might be the D (6 bases). Trimming pared 4 bases from V and 3 bases from J, leaving 12 bases between. This CDR3 has 14 residues. CDR1 is KGHSH and CDR2 is LQKENI in the germline V gene.

The chain has TRBV7-2 and TRBJ2-2; D unclear. The length of the CDR3 is 15 residues. V was shortened by 5 bases and J by 4 bases, with 14 bases between the two germline ends. Germline CDR1 reads SGHTA; CDR2 reads FQGNSA. CDR3 nucleotides: TGTGCCAGCAGCAAGGACCTAACATCCACCGGGGAGCTGTTTTTT. This translates into CASSKDLTSTGELFF.

This clone was found a few times. The V gene is TRBV6-2 or TRBV6-3, the J gene TRBJ1-2, with 7 bases fitting TRBD1. V gave up 4 bases and J gave up 3 bases; unmatched junction bases: 2. The CDR3 consists of 13 residues. Per the germline V gene, CDR1 is MNHEY and CDR2 is SVGEGT. The DNA of the CDR3 is TGTGCCAGCAGTTCCGGACAGGACTATGGCTACACCTTC. Its translation: CASSSGQDYGYTF.

This clone occurred once. CDR3 coding DNA: TGTGCCAGCAGCTTAGGGGGGACAGGGAAGGGCAATGAGCAGTTCTTC. It specifies CASSLGGTGKGNEQFF. V usage is TRBV7-8 and J usage is TRBJ2-1, with 9 bases matching TRBD1. Losses at the gene ends were 1 base for V and 6 bases for J; bases not matched to a gene: 7. The CDR3 has 16 amino acids. Germline V gene lookup returns CDR1 SGHVS and CDR2 FQNEAQ. The full variable domain, with the rest looked up from reference TRBV7-8 and TRBJ2-1, is GAGVSQSPRYKVAKRGQDVALRCDPISGHVSLFWYQQALGQGPEFLTYFQNEAQLDKSGLPSDRFFAERPEGSVSTLKIQRTQQEDSAVYLCASSLGGTGKGNEQFFGPGTRLTVL.

The chain uses TRBV10-3 and TRBJ2-7, with a weak D call TRBD1 (5 bases). The CDR3 loop spans 16 amino acids. The V and J ends lost 0 bases and 2 bases respectively, with 14 bases between them. The germline CDR1 and CDR2 sequences are ENHRY and SYGVKD. CDR3 in amino acids: CAISESHGQGTYEQYF. The CDR3 bases are TGTGCCATCAGTGAGTCCCATGGGCAGGGCACCTACGAGCAGTACTTC.

This clone showed up just once. The chain links TRBV4-1 to TRBJ2-6; D unclear. The germline gives CDR1 MGHRA, CDR2 YSYEKL. Trimming pared 1 base from V and 1 base from J, leaving 5 bases between. The CDR3 loop spans 15 amino acids. CDR3 sequence: CASSQARSGANVLTF. The CDR3, as DNA: TGCGCCAGCAGCCAAGCTCGGTCTGGGGCCAACGTCCTGACTTTC.

The chain links TRBV21-1 to TRBJ2-3; the table's D gene call, TRBD1, was not cross checked with the DNA. TRBV21-1 is termed a pseudogene. This CDR3 region has 19 residues. CDR3 residues: CASSKPLPPRGPSTDTQYF. CDR3 DNA: TGTGCCAGCAGCAAACCCCTGCCCCCCAGGGGCCCCAGCACAGATACGCAGTATTTT.

Notes on this clone: Other DNA sequences from this sample encode an identical CDR3 as well. The rearrangement links TRBV4-1 to TRBJ1-5; D is uncertain. Germline CDR1 is MGHRA and CDR2 is YSYEKL. Trimming took off 1 base at V and 5 bases at J, with 6 bases between the two ends. This CDR3 has 13 residues. This CDR3 reads CASSQGRYQPQHF. CDR3 DNA sequence: TGCGCCAGCAGCCAAGGACGGTATCAGCCCCAGCATTTT.

The chain links TRBV6-5 to TRBJ1-1; perhaps TRBD1 as D (5 bases). The CDR3 is 15 amino acids. Germline V gene sequence: CDR1 MNHEY, CDR2 SVGAGI. Between the trimmed V and J ends, which lost 6 bases and 1 base, there was a span of 15 bases. CDR3 nucleotide sequence: TGTGCCAGCAGCCGGGTTGCGGGACCGAACACTGAAGCTTTCTTT. Protein sequence: CASSRVAGPNTEAFF.

V and J are TRBV6-5 and TRBJ1-2; 9 positions agree with TRBD1. V shed 5 bases, J shed 7 bases, and the junction held 5 bases outside the gene matches. The CDR3 sequence is 13 residues long. In germline, CDR1 is MNHEY, CDR2 SVGAGI. The CDR3 spells CASSQDRGVGYTF. CDR3 coding DNA: TGTGCCAGCAGTCAGGACAGGGGAGTTGGCTACACCTTC.

The V call is TRBV6-5, the J call TRBJ1-2; 11 bases are shared with TRBD1. Germline V CDR1 and CDR2: MNHEY, SVGAGI. V was clipped by 6 bases and J by 7 bases; unmatched bases: 7. The CDR3 contains 14 residues. Written as DNA, the CDR3 is TGTGCCAGCAGCCCCGGACAGGGGGCGGGTGGCTACACCTTC. Its protein product is CASSPGQGAGGYTF.